This record covers a single TCR beta chain. No cognate antigen has been identified for it. One base away there is no much larger clone; base qualities are not given. These data are taken from a study of memory CD4+ T cells and cytomegalovirus serostatus (dated by TCRdb to between 2018 and 2021). Describing the broader study: The cohort comprised about 33 healthy Belgian adults, 9 CMV seropositive and roughly 24 CMV seronegative. CD4+ memory TCRbeta repertoires of a Belgian cohort with known cytomegalovirus serostatus were sequenced in order to replicate a published TCR-based CMV serostatus classifier.

The Quick-DNA Microprep Kit was used to extract genomic DNA from the sorted cells. Amplification of TCRbeta DNA was done with the immunoSEQ hsTCRbeta kit, following the protocol from the manufacturer. TCRbeta libraries were sequenced on an Illumina MiSeq instrument. In the paper's pipeline: Once out-of-frame sequences had been removed, some 2 million distinct TCRbeta sequences were left, which works out to an average of about 71,000 per individual. Each individual was scored by the count of around 160 previously reported CMV-associated TCRbeta sequences and the total productive distinct TCRbeta count. A beta-binomial model was reimplemented in Python, and random forests from scikit-learn, run with default parameters, were trained on data from the US cohort. Classifier performance on the Belgian cohort was reported as the median AUC with percentile confidence intervals calculated over 10,000 bootstrap iterations. This is the immuneACCESS table as TCRdb keeps it, with only in-frame sequences that have V and J called. A part of the clones is gone; compared with another copy, unresolved V genes explain less than half, and the rest is unexplained. V, J and clone size derive from that table, while D and trimming were established from the DNA sequence. This sample lists over 60,000 clones; more than 75% were detected once. The ten most abundant clones make up 0.85% to 0.95% of the sample.

Study-level results and caveats: Only CD4+CD45RO+ memory cells were sequenced, unlike the original study, which covered naive and memory CD4+ and CD8+ populations. The results were interpreted as suggesting that the CMV-associated TCR signature is mostly present in the CD4+ memory repertoire. On the Belgian cohort, the classifier based on the original framework reached a median bootstrapped AUC of approximately 0.95, with a 95% CI of 0.76-1.00. Among the roughly 160 previously reported CMV-associated TCRbeta sequences, roughly 68 showed up in the CD4+ memory repertoires, with each one found in between one and five individuals. CMV serostatus prediction reached a median bootstrapped AUC of approximately 0.95 with the original framework and roughly 0.9 with a US-trained random forest.

Single viable CD3+CD4+CD8-CD45RO+ cells were sorted as memory CD4+ T cells on a FACSAria II. CMV serostatus was assessed using a Roche Elecsys assay, by which serum IgG against CMV pp150, pp28, p38 and p52 was detected. Once the samples were thawed, total CD4+ T cells were enriched through positive selection using CD4 magnetic microbeads. Samples originated from another study that specifically interrogated the CD4+ T cell memory repertoire. Peripheral blood mononuclear cells were isolated and cryopreserved following standard operating procedures; serum was stored at -80 °C. The staining used CD3-PerCP (BW264/56), CD4-APC (RPA-T4), CD45RO-PE (UCHT1) and CD8-Pacific Orange (3B5) antibodies, and Sytox blue was used to exclude non-viable cells. The TCR was taken from an adult in good health and CMV-seronegative. Sequencing input: memory CD4+ T cells from blood.

The CDR3 corresponds to CASLGAYEQYF. The nucleotide sequence is given as TGTGCCAGCTTGGGGGCGTACGAGCAGTACTTC. This chain is built from TRBV6-6 and TRBJ2-7; possibly the D gene is TRBD1, per 6 matching bases. Trimming takes 8 bases from V and 4 bases from J, and the germline ends sit 9 bases apart. CDR1 MNHNY and CDR2 SVGAGI were looked up in the germline V gene (reference sequence). Spanning cysteine to phenylalanine, the CDR3 consists of 11 amino acids. Only the CDR3 DNA is retained, 33 bases long and in frame from the first base.